This TCR beta chain was documented in a study of CD8 T cells in Susac syndrome. Germline CDR1 reads DFQATT; CDR2 reads SNEGSKA (reference sequence). With 3 bases removed from V and 7 bases from J, the gap between germline ends came to 19 bases. This CDR3 has 16 amino acids. RNA was extracted with the RNeasy kit, and a quantity of about 0.45 to 1 ug was reverse transcribed using random hexamers. TCRdb analysed the immunoSEQ multiplex PCR reads with MiXCR anew, one entry per CDR3 protein. The data contain some 160,000 distinct CDR3 sequences, approximately 94% of them singletons. J is TRBJ1-6 and V is TRBV20-1; no reliable D call. The clonotype comes from a human donor with Susac syndrome. The sample comprised CD4+ T cells from PBMCs. Here the CDR3 reads CSASRNVLLGNSPLHF. Here the CDR3 DNA reads TGCAGTGCTAGCCGAAACGTCCTGTTGGGGAATTCACCCCTCCACTTT.